This T cell receptor beta chain derives from a study of T-cell memory formation after mild COVID-19. In the study overall: Largely, the TCR clusters proved donor specific.

CDR3 length: 16 residues. The ends lost 6 bases at V and 5 bases at J; junction bases unmatched: 12. Each CDR3 protein is one row after TCRdb ran MiXCR on the 5' RACE reads. Of roughly 89,000 distinct CDR3 sequences detected, more than 12% appear once; the ten largest clones hold approximately 40%. This clonotype was observed a few times. This chain connects TRBV12-3 or TRBV12-4 to TRBJ2-2, with 7 bases lining up with TRBD1. The sequenced sample consisted of PBMCs or a T cell subset sorted from them (not recorded which). The clonotype comes from a man younger than 35 who had mild COVID-19 (a few samples of this study predate the infection). Cell type and time point are not known. The CDR3 nucleotides are TGTGCCAGCAGACAACCCGGGACAGAGCTTACCGGGGAGCTGTTTTTT. This translates into CASRQPGTELTGELFF.